Below are 29 T cell receptor beta chains sequenced from a single sample in a study of blood T cell repertoires in COVID-19. The protocol was immunoSEQ multiplex PCR, while the TCRdb copy is restricted to in-frame clones and leaves out a portion. The table has about 79,000 clones, around 89% seen once; the top ten hold approximately 13%. Sequenced material: peripheral blood. These receptor sequences come from an older man with active or convalescent COVID-19.

This clone was observed once. The chain is built from TRBV6-5 and TRBJ1-5, with D perhaps matching TRBD1 (5 bases). The CDR3 is 14 residues long. Trimming stripped 6 bases from V and 6 bases from J, with 15 bases between. The germline CDR1 and CDR2 sequences are MNHEY and SVGAGI. CDR3 in DNA: TGTGCCAGCAGCCCAACAGGTTTCGGTCAGCCCCAGCATTTT. Amino acids: CASSPTGFGQPQHF.

This clone has a single count. The J gene is TRBJ2-3, the V gene TRBV5-1, with D possibly TRBD2 on 6 matching bases. Per germline, CDR1 SGHRS and CDR2 YFSETQ. V dropped 4 bases and J dropped 0 bases, with 6 bases sitting between them. This CDR3 contains 13 residues. This CDR3 reads CASSGLSTDTQYF. CDR3 bases: TGCGCCAGCAGCGGACTAAGCACAGATACGCAGTATTTT.

This sequence joins TRBV12-5 and TRBJ2-7; TRBD2 matches at 12 bases. The CDR3 runs to 18 residues. J was trimmed by 0 bases and V by 1 base; bases with no gene match: 7. Germline V gives CDR1 LGHNT, CDR2 FRNRAP. This CDR3 reads CASGLGGLAGPSSYEQYF. DNA of the CDR3: TGTGCTAGTGGTTTGGGGGGACTAGCGGGCCCGAGCTCCTACGAGCAGTACTTC.

The chain employs TRBV7-8 and TRBJ1-5; D unclear. The CDR3 is 13 residues long. The germline CDR1 and CDR2 sequences are SGHVS and FQNEAQ. V lost 5 bases to trimming and J lost 5 bases, with 10 bases between them. DNA of the CDR3: TGTGCCAGCAGCCCCACGAACTATCAGCCCCAGCATTTT. Translating it yields CASSPTNYQPQHF.

As regards this clone: One end of the junction does not line up with germline, which may come from a read error. The chain is built from TRBV2 and TRBJ2-7; D is undetermined. Looked up from germline, CDR1 is SNHLY and CDR2 is FYNNEI. There are 13 residues in the CDR3. The DNA of the CDR3 is TGTGCCAGCAGTCTCGCGGAAGGCTACGAGCGGTACTTC. Translation gives CASSLAEGYERYF. Supplemented by reference TRBV2 and TRBJ2-7, the full variable domain reads EPEVTQTPSHQVTQMGQEVILRCVPISNHLYFYWYRQILGQKVEFLVSFYNNEISEKSEIFDDQFSVERPDGSNFTLKIRSTKLEDSAMYFCASSLAEGYERYFGPGTRLTVT.

The chain is built from TRBV6-6 and TRBJ2-7, with 9 bases fitting TRBD2. Trimming at V came to 4 bases and at J to 4 bases, leaving 8 bases not matched to a gene. The CDR3 is 15 amino acids. CDR1 is MNHNY and CDR2 is SVGAGI in the germline V gene (reference sequence). The CDR3 loop is CASSSPGTSNYEQYF. The CDR3 DNA follows: TGTGCCAGCAGTTCTCCCGGGACTAGCAATTACGAGCAGTACTTC.

V is TRBV7-9 and J is TRBJ2-7, with D possibly matching TRBD1 (6 bases). The CDR3 is 15 amino acids. Germline-derived CDR1 and CDR2 are SEHNR and FQNEAQ (reference sequence). The V gene lost 0 bases and the J gene lost 2 bases, with 11 bases spanning the gap. The CDR3 region is CASSLASRGPYEQYF. The CDR3 coding sequence is TGTGCCAGCAGCTTAGCGTCCAGGGGACCCTACGAGCAGTACTTC.

The J gene is TRBJ2-7, the V gene TRBV19, with TRBD1 identical over 9 bases. Germline V lookup: CDR1 LNHDA, CDR2 SQIVND (reference sequence). The V segment lost 7 bases and the J segment 1 base; nucleotides outside the gene matches: 8. The CDR3 is made up of 15 amino acids. The CDR3 sequence is CASNTPGQGSYEQYF. The CDR3 DNA reads TGTGCCAGTAACACCCCGGGACAGGGTTCCTACGAGCAGTACTTC. Filled out from reference TRBV19 and TRBJ2-7, the complete variable domain reads DGGITQSPKYLFRKEGQNVTLSCEQNLNHDAMYWYRQDPGQGLRLIYYSQIVNDFQKGDIAEGYSVSREKKESFPLTVTSAQKNPTAFYLCASNTPGQGSYEQYFGPGTRLTVT.

This clone was counted once. V usage is TRBV6-5 and J usage is TRBJ2-3; a weak D match, TRBD1 (6 bases). The ends were cut back, 3 bases at V and 3 bases at J, with 10 bases in the middle. Germline CDR1 is MNHEY and CDR2 is SVGAGI. This CDR3 has 14 amino acids. The DNA of the CDR3 is TGTGCCAGCAGTTATTACAGGGAAACAGATACGCAGTATTTT. It is translated as CASSYYRETDTQYF.

This rearrangement joins TRBV18 to TRBJ1-2, with unresolved D. CDR1 and CDR2 from the germline V gene are KGHSH and LQKENI. CDR3 length: 14 residues. V dropped 3 bases and J dropped 0 bases, with 8 bases sitting between them. CDR3 in DNA: TGTGCCAGCTCACCGGGAGGGACTAACTATGGCTACACCTTC. The encoded protein is CASSPGGTNYGYTF.

This clone showed up just a few times. This sequence joins TRBV18 and TRBJ1-1, with a possible D match to TRBD1 (5 bases). Trimming took 6 bases from V and 1 from J, leaving 15 bases between them. CDR1 and CDR2 from the germline V gene are KGHSH and LQKENI. The CDR3 is made up of 15 amino acids. The CDR3 reads CASSLNGGENTEAFF. For the CDR3, the DNA is TGTGCCAGCTCGCTGAACGGGGGAGAGAACACTGAAGCTTTCTTT. The full variable domain, with the rest looked up from reference TRBV18 and TRBJ1-1, is NAGVMQNPRHLVRRRGQEARLRCSPMKGHSHVYWYRQLPEEGLKFMVYLQKENIIDESGMPKERFSAEFPKEGPSILRIQQVVRGDSAAYFCASSLNGGENTEAFFGQGTRLTVV.

This clone was counted once. The chain has TRBV5-1 and TRBJ1-3, with 9 bases fitting TRBD1. The CDR3 runs 15 residues. Unmatched junction bases numbered 10, after V lost 4 bases and J lost 8 bases. Germline V lookup: CDR1 SGHRS, CDR2 YFSETQ. This CDR3 reads CASSQGTGFFDTIYF. The CDR3 DNA sequence: TGCGCCAGCAGCCAGGGGACAGGGTTTTTTGACACCATATATTTT.

The rearrangement uses TRBV5-1 and TRBJ2-6; TRBD1 is a possible D gene (6 bases). Trimming shortened V by 3 bases and J by 0 bases, and 16 bases separated the two germline ends. The CDR3 extends over 18 amino acids. Germline V gene sequence: CDR1 SGHRS, CDR2 YFSETQ. The CDR3, as DNA: TGCGCCAGCAGCTCGAAACAGGGCTGGGCCTCTGGGGCCAACGTCCTGACTTTC. Translation gives CASSSKQGWASGANVLTF.

The sample holds many counts of this clone. The rearrangement uses TRBV5-1 and TRBJ2-1; 7 bases are shared with TRBD1. From germline, CDR1 is SGHRS and CDR2 YFSETQ. The CDR3 is 14 amino acids. Unmatched junction bases numbered 3, after V lost 3 bases and J lost 3 bases. The CDR3, as DNA: TGCGCCAGCAGCTCCGGGACAGACTACAATGAGCAGTTCTTC. The encoded protein is CASSSGTDYNEQFF. The variable domain in full, with the rest retrieved from reference TRBV5-1 and TRBJ2-1, is KAGVTQTPRYLIKTRGQQVTLSCSPISGHRSVSWYQQTPGQGLQFLFEYFSETQRNKGNFPGRFSGRQFSNSRSEMNVSTLELGDSALYLCASSSGTDYNEQFFGPGTRLTVL.

This clone was found once. The chain joins TRBV6-6 to TRBJ1-1; 7 nucleotides align to TRBD1. Germline V gene data show CDR1 as MNHNY and CDR2 as SVGAGI (reference sequence). The CDR3 spans 14 residues. V shed 5 bases, J shed 1 base, and the junction held 4 bases outside the gene matches. For the CDR3, the DNA is TGTGCCAGCAGTCCAGGGACAGAGAACACTGAAGCTTTCTTT. Translating gives CASSPGTENTEAFF.

The chain links TRBV14 to TRBJ2-5, with D possibly TRBD2 on 5 matching bases. The CDR3 covers 18 residues. Germline-derived CDR1 and CDR2 are SGHDN and FVKESK. V was cut by 0 bases and J by 2 bases, with 19 bases left in between. The CDR3 sequence is CASSQDRTVGVYQETQYF. CDR3 in DNA: TGTGCCAGCAGCCAAGATCGGACGGTCGGGGTCTATCAAGAGACCCAGTACTTC. The full variable domain, its missing parts supplied by reference TRBV14 and TRBJ2-5, is EAGVTQFPSHSVIEKGQTVTLRCDPISGHDNLYWYRRVMGKEIKFLLHFVKESKQDESGMPNNRFLAERTGGTYSTLKVQPAELEDSGVYFCASSQDRTVGVYQETQYFGPGTRLLVL.

Note on this clone: Compared with germline, one end of the junction differs, possibly owing to a read error. This chain connects TRBV14 to TRBJ2-4; 9 bases match TRBD1. Germline values: CDR1 SGHDN, CDR2 FVKESK. CDR3 length equals 14 residues. CDR3 residues: CASSRDRVSSVQYF. CDR3 DNA: TGTGCCAGCAGCCGGGACAGGGTTTCTTCCGTTCAGTATTTC.

V gene TRBV2 combines with J gene TRBJ1-1; tentatively, D is TRBD1 (5 bases). V lost 11 bases to trimming and J lost 0 bases, with 10 bases between them. The CDR3 totals 12 residues. The germline gives CDR1 SNHLY, CDR2 FYNNEI. The CDR3 loop is CACNRLNTEAFF. The CDR3 DNA reads TGTGCCTGCAACAGGTTGAACACTGAAGCTTTCTTT.

V gene TRBV7-2 combines with J gene TRBJ1-5; TRBD1 matches 8 bases. This CDR3 contains 14 residues. Trimming removed 5 bases from V and 5 bases from J; junction bases left unmatched: 5. Looked up from germline, CDR1 is SGHTA and CDR2 is FQGNSA. CDR3 in DNA: TGTGCCAGCAGCCCTGGACAGGGCGATCAGCCCCAGCATTTT. Its protein is CASSPGQGDQPQHF.

The V call is TRBV28, the J call TRBJ1-2; D is unclear. With 4 bases removed from V and 4 bases from J, the gap between germline ends came to 7 bases. This CDR3 contains 12 residues. CDR1 and CDR2 (germline): MDHEN, SYDVKM. Here the CDR3 reads CASSSFGYGYTF. In nucleotides, the CDR3 is TGTGCCAGCAGTTCCTTCGGCTATGGCTACACCTTC.

The gene calls are TRBV5-1 and TRBJ2-5, with a weak D call TRBD2 (6 bases). Germline CDR1 reads SGHRS; CDR2 reads YFSETQ. The CDR3 sequence is 15 residues long. The ends were cut back, 4 bases at V and 4 bases at J, with 17 bases in the middle. CDR3: CASSPASEVGETQYF. CDR3 coding DNA: TGCGCCAGCAGCCCGGCTAGCGAGGTCGGAGAGACCCAGTACTTC.

The chain links TRBV28 to TRBJ1-1; possibly TRBD1 for D (6 bases). Per germline, CDR1 MDHEN and CDR2 SYDVKM. This CDR3 has 16 amino acids. V lost 5 bases, J lost 6 bases, and 22 bases lay in between. CDR3 nucleotide sequence: TGTGCCAGCAGTCCAACTTCAGGGGTGGGGGATCCTGAAGCTTTCTTT. This gives the protein CASSPTSGVGDPEAFF. The entire variable domain, with the rest obtained from reference TRBV28 and TRBJ1-1, is as follows: DVKVTQSSRYLVKRTGEKVFLECVQDMDHENMFWYRQDPGLGLRLIYFSYDVKMKEKGDIPEGYSVSREKKERFSLILESASTNQTSMYLCASSPTSGVGDPEAFFGQGTRLTVV.

The rearrangement links TRBV28 to TRBJ1-5; the D gene is possibly TRBD1 (6 bases). V shed 6 bases and J shed 4 bases, with 16 bases lying between them. Germline V gene sequence: CDR1 MDHEN, CDR2 SYDVKM. CDR3 length: 15 residues. Here the CDR3 reads CASRQQGYGNQPQHF. The CDR3 region has the DNA TGTGCCAGCAGGCAACAGGGTTACGGAAATCAGCCCCAGCATTTT.

J is TRBJ1-1 and V is TRBV28; D perhaps matches TRBD1 (5 bases). The CDR3 is 14 amino acids. Germline V gene lookup returns CDR1 MDHEN and CDR2 SYDVKM. V was shortened by 6 bases and J by 1 base, with 12 bases between the two germline ends. In DNA, the CDR3 is TGTGCCAGCAGAAAATTAGGGGAGAACACTGAAGCTTTCTTT. The encoded protein is CASRKLGENTEAFF.

The chain is built from TRBV6-2 or TRBV6-3 and TRBJ1-2; D remains ambiguous. The CDR3 extends over 13 amino acids. Trimming removed 0 bases from V and 3 bases from J, with 5 bases in between. CDR1 and CDR2 (germline): MNHEY, SVGEGT. The CDR3 DNA reads as TGTGCCAGCAGTTACTCCCGGTACTATGGCTACACCTTC. It specifies CASSYSRYYGYTF.

V and J are TRBV7-8 and TRBJ2-7, with D possibly TRBD1 on 8 matching bases. Trimming removed 5 bases at V and 6 bases at J, with 20 bases between. Germline V gives CDR1 SGHVS, CDR2 FQNEAQ. The CDR3 covers 15 residues. CDR3 bases: TGTGCCAGCAGCCAACAGGGGGGGCTAGTCCGCGAGCAGTACTTC. Encoded protein: CASSQQGGLVREQYF.

This clone came up a few times. The same CDR3 also results from other DNA sequences found in this sample. This chain links TRBV7-3 with TRBJ2-1; D gene unclear. CDR1 and CDR2 from the germline V gene are SGHTA and FQGTGA. V shed 2 bases and J shed 0 bases, with 5 bases lying between them. CDR3 length equals 14 residues. CDR3 amino acids: CASSLDSSYNEQFF. DNA of the CDR3: TGTGCCAGCAGCTTAGACTCCTCCTACAATGAGCAGTTCTTC.

The J gene is TRBJ1-3, the V gene TRBV28; D possibly corresponds to TRBD1 (6 bases). Germline values: CDR1 MDHEN, CDR2 SYDVKM. V dropped 8 bases and J dropped 10 bases, with 15 bases sitting between them. The CDR3 contains 12 residues. The CDR3 sequence is CASGGGGSTIYF. In DNA, the CDR3 is TGTGCCAGCGGAGGGGGGGGTTCGACCATATATTTT.

This clone has only a few counts. The genes are TRBV6-6 and TRBJ1-3, with 7 positions matching TRBD1. The CDR3 is made up of 21 amino acids. Trimming took 5 bases from V and 0 from J; bases not matched to a gene: 22. Germline V gives CDR1 MNHNY, CDR2 SVGAGI (reference sequence). DNA for the CDR3: TGTGCCAGCAGTCCACTCACCGGGACAGTGAGGGTTAATCTCTCTGGAAACACCATATATTTT. As protein: CASSPLTGTVRVNLSGNTIYF.